Included here is one T cell receptor (beta chain) sequence, with context. The junction departs from the called germline gene at one end, perhaps through a read error. It was with 60 Vbeta and 13 Jbeta primers that the PCR ran. Only in-frame clones appear in the TCRdb table, and some are missing; sequencing was by immunoSEQ multiplex PCR. The sample includes about 100,000 clones, approximately 76% of them seen just once. CDR3 size: 14 residues. Germline V gives CDR1 SEHNR, CDR2 FQNEAQ (reference sequence). The data stem from a study of cytomegalovirus exposure and HLA in healthy donors. The chain recombines TRBV7-9 with TRBJ2-7; TRBD1 is a possible D gene (6 bases). Sequencing was carried out using PBMCs. The clonotype comes from a man in his forties in good health and CMV-seronegative. The CDR3 DNA follows: TGTTCCAGCAGCATAACCGGGACAACCTACGAGCAGTACTTC. Protein: CSSSITGTTYEQYF.